This TCR beta chain originates from a study of beta chain features in type 1 diabetes. Study results and caveats: When Type 1 diabetes patients were examined, their TCRB CDR3s proved moderately but significantly shorter in all four CD4+ subsets.

The whole isolated RNA underwent reverse transcription, so sequencing captured expressed TCRB transcripts. Repertoires were generated with immunoSEQ multiplex PCR, while TCRdb's copy carries only in-frame clones and drops some. Of approximately 140,000 clones in the sample, 6.5% to 8.5% are singletons; the top ten hold about 1.4%. This clone was seen only a few times. No antigen is known for it. The CDR3 is 16 amino acids. Trimming took 5 bases from V and 7 from J, leaving 20 bases between them. Germline V gene data show CDR1 as SGHVS and CDR2 as FQNEAQ. This sequence was found in a woman in her twenties or thirties in good health. The sequenced sample consisted of central memory CD4+ T cells from blood. V usage is TRBV7-8 and J usage is TRBJ2-2, with D perhaps matching TRBD2 (7 bases). CDR3 sequence (DNA): TGTGCCAGCAGCCCCAAGGGGGGGCAACGTCTCGGGGAGCTGTTTTTT. It specifies CASSPKGGQRLGELFF.